This entry describes one T cell receptor beta chain. Germline V gives CDR1 LGHDT, CDR2 YNNKEL (reference sequence). Trimming removed 1 base at V and 8 bases at J, with 17 bases between. The CDR3 runs 15 residues. These data belong to a study of human T cells and chemical hapten exposure. As for the study in general: Donors were sensitized with 2% DPC on the upper inner arm. Alopecia areata, totalis or universalis affected patients who were mostly female.

From the RACE reads, TCRdb called clonotypes with MiXCR, one entry per CDR3 protein. Found here are 84,000 or so distinct CDR3 sequences, roughly 10% of them singletons; the top ten hold approximately 2.2%. Time point of the sample: patch test 1, 2 weeks after DPC sensitization. The treatment: therapeutic diphenylcyclopropenone sensitization with weekly scalp DPC. The source of this sequence is a middle-aged man with alopecia areata. Some clones in this sample may be carry-over from other donors' samples. The J gene is TRBJ1-2, the V gene TRBV3-1; maybe TRBD1 (5 bases). The sample here was whole blood, taken in connection with sensitization to the hapten diphenylcyclopropenone (DPC). CDR3 sequence (DNA): TGTGCCAGCAGCCAAGCCGATACGGGAAGGGGAGGCTACACCTTC. This sequence encodes CASSQADTGRGGYTF.